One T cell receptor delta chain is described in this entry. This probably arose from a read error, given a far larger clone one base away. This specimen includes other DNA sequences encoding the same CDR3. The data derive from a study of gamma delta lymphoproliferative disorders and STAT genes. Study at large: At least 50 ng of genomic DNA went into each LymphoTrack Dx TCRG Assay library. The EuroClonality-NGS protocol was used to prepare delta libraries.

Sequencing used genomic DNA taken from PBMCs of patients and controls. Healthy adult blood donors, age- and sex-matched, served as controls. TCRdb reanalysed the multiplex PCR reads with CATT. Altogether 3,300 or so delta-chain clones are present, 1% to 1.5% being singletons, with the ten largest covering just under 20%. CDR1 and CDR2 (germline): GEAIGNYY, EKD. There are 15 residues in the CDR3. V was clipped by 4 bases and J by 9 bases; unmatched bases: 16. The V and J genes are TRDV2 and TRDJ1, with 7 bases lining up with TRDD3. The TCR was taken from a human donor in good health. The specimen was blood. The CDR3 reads CACDTLGAPREQLIF. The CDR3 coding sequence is TGTGCCTGTGATACCCTGGGGGCTCCACGGGAACAACTCATCTTT.